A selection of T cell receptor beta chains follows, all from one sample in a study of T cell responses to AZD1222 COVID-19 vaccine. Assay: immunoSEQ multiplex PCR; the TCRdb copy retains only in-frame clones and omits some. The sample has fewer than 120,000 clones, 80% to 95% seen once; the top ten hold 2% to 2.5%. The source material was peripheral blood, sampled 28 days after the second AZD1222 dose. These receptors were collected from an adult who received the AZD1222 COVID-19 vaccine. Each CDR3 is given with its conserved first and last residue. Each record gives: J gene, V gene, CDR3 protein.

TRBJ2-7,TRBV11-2,CASSLVPSWGTGRGEQYF
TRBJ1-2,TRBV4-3,CASSQVPLTGYTF
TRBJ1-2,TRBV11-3,CASRGKVVYGTVPRGYGYTF
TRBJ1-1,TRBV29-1,CSVDFGAGREAFF
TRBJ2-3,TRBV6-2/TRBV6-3,CASSTRDSTSTDTQYF
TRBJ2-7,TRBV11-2,CASSRTRPPEWSTGYEQYF
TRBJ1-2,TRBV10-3,CAITGRWVDGYTF
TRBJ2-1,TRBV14,CASSQLAGSSYNEQFF
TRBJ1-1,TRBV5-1,CASSRGGLNTEAFF
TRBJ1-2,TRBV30,CAWSQGFYGYTF
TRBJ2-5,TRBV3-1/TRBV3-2,CASSLRVQETQYF
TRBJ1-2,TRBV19,CASRPPGQPNYGYTF
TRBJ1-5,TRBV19,CASYDRGGDQPQHF
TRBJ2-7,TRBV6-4,CASTTGVGSYEQYF
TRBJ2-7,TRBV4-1,CASSRDRTYEQYF
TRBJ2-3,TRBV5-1,CASSFSGRTDTQYF
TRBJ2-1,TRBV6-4,CASSDWRNNEQFF
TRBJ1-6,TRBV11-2,CASSLKRGQNSPLHF
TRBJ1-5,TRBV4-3,CASSQDTYQPQHF
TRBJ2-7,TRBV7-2,CASSTSGEFYEQYF
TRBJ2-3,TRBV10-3,CAISEYPGQELRDTQYF
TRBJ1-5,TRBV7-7,CASSLDLGQPQHF
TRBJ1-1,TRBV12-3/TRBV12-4,CASSLDRYTEAFF
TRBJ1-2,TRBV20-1,CSASDPQGASPYGYTF
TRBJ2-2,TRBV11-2,CASTPRGGFTGELFF
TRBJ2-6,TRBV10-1,CASSGSGYAGANVLTF
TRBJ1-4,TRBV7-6,CASSLRGANNEKLFF
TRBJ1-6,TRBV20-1,CSASWSSYNSPLHF
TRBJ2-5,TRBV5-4,CASSIQGDETQYF
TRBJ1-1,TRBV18,CASSASGGSNTEAFF
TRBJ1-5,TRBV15,CATSSLQGATLSNQPQHF
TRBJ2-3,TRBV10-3,CAIRTPGQHTDTQYF
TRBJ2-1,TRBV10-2,CASRAGTSGVYEQFF
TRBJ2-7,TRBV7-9,CASSLIRRGEQYF
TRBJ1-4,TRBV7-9,CASSTRDRGDEKLFF
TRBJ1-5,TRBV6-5,CASSTRQGIQPQHF
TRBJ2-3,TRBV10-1,CASSEPGQGRDTQYF
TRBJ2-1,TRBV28,CASSWTSGGPKEQFF
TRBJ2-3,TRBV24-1,CAKNDGTSCPDTQYF
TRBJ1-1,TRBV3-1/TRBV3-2,CASSSRDRGTEAFF
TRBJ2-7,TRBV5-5,CASSLALAGLSYEQYF
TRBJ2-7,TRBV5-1,CASSSPGLAPSVQYF
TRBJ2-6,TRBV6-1,CASSGLTGSGANVLTF
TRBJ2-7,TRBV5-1,CASSWRWGGYEQYF
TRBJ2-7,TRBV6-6,CASRSFRDHSYEQYF